This record concerns one T cell receptor (beta chain) sequence. Its target is not known. This entry comes from a study of OX40 agonist ivuxolimab in advanced cancers. Study-level information: Partial responses were seen in three patients, one with hepatocellular carcinoma and two with cutaneous melanoma.

Study outcomes and limitations: Researchers did not determine the expanded peripheral T cells' antigen specificity. Low levels of normalized T-cell clonal expansion also appeared in some nonresponders.

Trimming took 3 bases from V and 8 from J; bases not matched to a gene: 8. The CDR3 spans 14 residues. Germline CDR1 and CDR2: SGHNT and YYREEE (reference sequence). The assay was immunoSEQ multiplex PCR, and TCRdb's table has in-frame clones only and misses some. The sample lists approximately 100,000 clones, roughly 88% occurring once. The chain is built from TRBV5-4 and TRBJ1-2; 9 bases fit TRBD1. Sample: CD4+ or CD8+ T cells sorted from blood, taken in a trial of the OX40 agonist ivuxolimab. This sequence originates from an adult with an advanced solid tumor such as melanoma, head and neck, liver or kidney cancer. In DNA form, the CDR3 reads TGTGCCAGCAGCTCCCCACAGGGGGCGCGGGGCTACACCTTC. Amino acid sequence: CASSSPQGARGYTF. Based on the CDR3 plus reference TRBV5-4 and TRBJ1-2, the full variable domain is ETGVTQSPTHLIKTRGQQVTLRCSSQSGHNTVSWYQQALGQGPQFIFQYYREEENGRGNFPPRFSGLQFPNYSSELNVNALELDDSALYLCASSSPQGARGYTFGSGTRLTVV.